These 9 T cell receptor beta chains were sequenced from one sample in a study of cytomegalovirus exposure and HLA in healthy donors. This PCR relied on a set of 60 Vbeta primers and 13 Jbeta primers. Clones were sequenced by immunoSEQ multiplex PCR, and TCRdb holds only the in-frame ones, with some missing. The sample lists fewer than 120,000 clones; roughly 80% were seen once. Material for sequencing was PBMCs. All receptors come from a woman aged 30 to 39 in good health and CMV-seronegative.

For this clone: A junction end diverges from the germline sequence, so it may reflect a read error. This chain joins TRBV9 and TRBJ2-3, with a weak D call TRBD1 (7 bases). This CDR3 has 14 amino acids. Germline CDR1 is SGDLS and CDR2 is YYNGEE. The CDR3 nucleotides are TGTGCCAGCAGCGTAGTCGGCGGGACAGAAACGCAGTATTTT. Translation: CASSVVGGTETQYF.

The J gene is TRBJ2-7, the V gene TRBV4-3; D gene ambiguous. This CDR3 spans 14 amino acids. Trimming left V 0 bases short and J 3 bases short, with 9 bases between. Germline-derived CDR1 and CDR2 are LGHNA and YSLEER. CDR3 amino acids: CASSQDLGFYEQYF. In DNA, the CDR3 is TGCGCCAGCAGCCAAGATCTCGGGTTCTACGAGCAGTACTTC.

The chain employs TRBV14 and TRBJ2-7; 9 bases fit TRBD2. The CDR3 covers 15 residues. With V trimmed by 3 bases and J by 6 bases, 9 bases remained unmatched. From germline, CDR1 is SGHDN and CDR2 FVKESK. CDR3 in amino acids: CASSQHSGRPGEQYF. The CDR3 DNA follows: TGTGCCAGCAGCCAGCATAGCGGGAGACCGGGCGAGCAGTACTTC.

This sequence joins TRBV16 and TRBJ1-4, with D maybe TRBD1 (5 bases). Trimming removed 0 bases from V and 8 bases from J, with 13 bases in between. Germline V gives CDR1 KGHSY, CDR2 FQNENV. The CDR3 spans 15 residues. This CDR3 is CASSQSRQGWEKLFF. CDR3 coding DNA: TGTGCCAGCAGCCAATCCCGGCAGGGTTGGGAAAAACTGTTTTTT.

The chain joins TRBV29-1 to TRBJ2-1, with 7 bases that match TRBD2. The CDR3 is made up of 13 amino acids. The germline CDR1 and CDR2 sequences are SQVTM and ANQGSEA. Germline trimming cut 7 bases from V and 0 bases from J; bases unmatched to any gene: 3. The CDR3 protein is CSAGTTSYNEQFF. The CDR3 region has the DNA TGCAGCGCCGGGACTACCTCCTACAATGAGCAGTTCTTC.

Note on this clone: Additional DNA sequences in this sample encode the identical CDR3. This chain joins TRBV19 and TRBJ1-5; no reliable D call. Germline V gives CDR1 LNHDA, CDR2 SQIVND (reference sequence). With 3 bases removed from V and 0 bases from J, the gap between germline ends came to 6 bases. The CDR3 contains 14 residues. CDR3 nucleotides: TGTGCCAGTAGTATCTCAGGTAGCAATCAGCCCCAGCATTTT. This codes for CASSISGSNQPQHF.

As to this clone: The same CDR3 arises from other DNA sequences in this sample as well. The chain recombines TRBV6-1 with TRBJ2-3; 8 nucleotides match TRBD2. Germline values: CDR1 MNHNS, CDR2 SASEGT. V lost 0 bases and J lost 1; bases outside the gene matches: 0. The CDR3 extends over 15 amino acids. CDR3 amino acids: CASSEARGGTDTQYF. In nucleotides, the CDR3 is TGTGCCAGCAGTGAAGCGCGGGGGGGCACAGATACGCAGTATTTT.

This clone was counted only a few times. The chain employs TRBV2 and TRBJ2-2; 7 bases line up with TRBD1. Germline-derived CDR1 and CDR2 are SNHLY and FYNNEI. The CDR3 totals 13 residues. Trimming removed 5 bases from V and 5 bases from J; junction bases left unmatched: 2. Written as DNA, the CDR3 is TGTGCCAGCAGTTTACAGGGGACCGGGGAGCTGTTTTTT. The encoded protein is CASSLQGTGELFF. Together with reference TRBV2 and TRBJ2-2, the CDR3 gives the full variable domain: EPEVTQTPSHQVTQMGQEVILRCVPISNHLYFYWYRQILGQKVEFLVSFYNNEISEKSEIFDDQFSVERPDGSNFTLKIRSTKLEDSAMYFCASSLQGTGELFFGEGSRLTVL.

In its sample, this clone was seen a few times. The V and J genes are TRBV5-1 and TRBJ1-1, with unresolved D. Trimming removed 2 bases from V and 1 base from J, with 3 bases in between. Germline CDR1 is SGHRS and CDR2 is YFSETQ. The CDR3 length is 12 residues. The DNA of the CDR3 is TGCGCCAGCAGCTTCGGGAACACTGAAGCTTTCTTT. Translating gives CASSFGNTEAFF.